These 9 T cell receptor beta chains were all obtained from the same sample, sequenced in a study of blood T cell repertoires in COVID-19. The data were produced by immunoSEQ multiplex PCR, yet TCRdb's version contains in-frame clones alone and is incomplete. This table has 200,000 to 300,000 clones, approximately 86% appearing once. Sequencing was performed on peripheral blood. Receptors were obtained from a woman aged 55-69 years with active or convalescent COVID-19.

The chain combines TRBV6-5 with TRBJ2-3; the D gene is possibly TRBD1 (6 bases). This CDR3 is 16 amino acids long. V lost 4 bases to trimming and J lost 1 base, with 15 bases between them. Per germline, CDR1 MNHEY and CDR2 SVGAGI. The CDR3 DNA reads TGTGCCAGCAGTTCCAGGGGCAGACCCCGCACAGATACGCAGTATTTT. Amino acid sequence: CASSSRGRPRTDTQYF.

This clone came up once. This chain connects TRBV2 to TRBJ2-7; 10 bases fit TRBD1. The V segment lost 8 bases and the J segment 1 base; nucleotides outside the gene matches: 5. CDR1 SNHLY and CDR2 FYNNEI come from the germline V gene. The CDR3 spans 14 residues. This CDR3 is CASPGDRGSYEQYF. In DNA form, the CDR3 reads TGTGCCAGCCCAGGGGACAGGGGATCCTACGAGCAGTACTTC.

The chain employs TRBV9 and TRBJ2-1; TRBD2 matches 7 bases. V lost 3 bases to trimming and J lost 7 bases; unmatched junction nucleotides: 10. The CDR3 has 15 residues. Germline V gene lookup returns CDR1 SGDLS and CDR2 YYNGEE. The CDR3 is CASSAGRGEWNEQFF. DNA for the CDR3: TGTGCCAGCAGCGCCGGACGGGGGGAGTGGAATGAGCAGTTCTTC.

V and J are TRBV10-3 and TRBJ2-2, with 7 bases identical to TRBD1. CDR1 and CDR2 from the germline V gene are ENHRY and SYGVKD. V lost 8 bases, J lost 5 bases, and 5 bases stayed unmatched. There are 13 residues in the CDR3. Here the CDR3 reads CAIQGVVTGELFF. CDR3 coding DNA: TGTGCCATCCAGGGGGTGGTTACCGGGGAGCTGTTTTTT.

This clone came up a few times. This rearrangement joins TRBV7-6 to TRBJ2-7, with a tentative D call TRBD1 (5 bases). The V end lost 2 bases, the J end lost 3 bases, and 14 bases lay between the germline ends. Looked up from germline, CDR1 is SGHVS and CDR2 is FNYEAQ. The length of the CDR3 is 15 residues. CDR3 sequence (DNA): TGTGCCAGCAGCTTACAGGGTCCCATGGGCTACGAGCAGTACTTC. It is translated as CASSLQGPMGYEQYF.

This chain uses TRBV5-1 with TRBJ1-4, with TRBD1 as a possible D gene (5 bases). The CDR3 is made up of 14 amino acids. Trimming removed 1 base at V and 12 bases at J, with 16 bases between. CDR1 is SGHRS, CDR2 YFSETQ, per germline. In nucleotides, the CDR3 is TGCGCCAGCAGCTTGCCAGGGCAAACCGGGCAACTGTTTTTT. Amino acids: CASSLPGQTGQLFF.

The chain employs TRBV12-2 and TRBJ1-2; the listed D gene, TRBD1, was not tested against the DNA. TRBV12-2 is labeled a pseudogene. This CDR3 spans 13 amino acids. The CDR3 spells CASRHTGPYGYTF. The DNA for the CDR3 is TGTGCAAGTCGGCATACAGGGCCCTATGGCTACACCTTC.

This clone was seen only once. The rearrangement uses TRBV2 and TRBJ1-5; no clear D gene. This CDR3 region has 14 residues. CDR1 and CDR2 (germline): SNHLY, FYNNEI. V was cut by 2 bases and J by 3 bases, with 8 bases left in between. CDR3 DNA: TGTGCCAGCAGTGAACAGGTCATCAATCAGCCCCAGCATTTT. Its translation is CASSEQVINQPQHF.

V usage is TRBV18 and J usage is TRBJ1-6, with D maybe TRBD1 (6 bases). The V end was cut by 6 bases, the J end by 5 bases, with 8 bases between. Germline CDR1 KGHSH, CDR2 LQKENI. The CDR3 totals 13 residues. CDR3 nucleotides: TGTGCCAGCTCGACAGGTGATAATTCACCCCTCCACTTT. Translating it yields CASSTGDNSPLHF.